This TCR beta chain appears in the sequencing data of a study of blood T cells in healthy people across ages. Study-wide results and caveats: Diversity estimates from one million T cells were considered underestimates. More naive CD4+ cells and higher diversity were found in long-lived than in aged donors.

Trimming at V came to 2 bases and at J to 4 bases, leaving 2 bases not matched to a gene. The CDR3 runs to 15 residues. Germline values: CDR1 MNHEY, CDR2 SMNVEV (reference sequence). With a J-beta primer mix and a sample-barcoded 5' primer, a second PCR ran about 7 to 12 cycles. Carrying 12 random nucleotides, a template-switch adaptor labeled each individual cDNA molecule. Each CDR3 protein is one row after TCRdb ran MiXCR on the 5' RACE reads. Among just under 900,000 distinct CDR3 sequences listed, around 28% were seen once. This clonotype was seen at least ten times. The antigen remains undetermined. Donors ranged from about 6 to 90 years old and were healthy Caucasians in Russia.

V gene TRBV27 combines with J gene TRBJ1-4, with 9 bases identical to TRBD1. The sequenced material came from blood. This receptor was obtained from a woman older than 75 in good health. CDR3 in amino acids: CASSLMGQGNEKLFF. CDR3 in DNA: TGTGCCAGCAGTTTAATGGGACAGGGTAATGAAAAACTGTTTTTT.